These 5 T cell receptor beta chains were all obtained from the same sample, sequenced in a study of blood T cell repertoires in COVID-19 (dated by TCRdb to between 2020 and 2021). Libraries were constructed by the immunoSEQ multiplex PCR assay. In its TCRdb copy, this immuneACCESS table keeps in-frame sequences only and misses some clones. Where compared with another copy, unresolved V genes explain less than half of these, and the others have no known cause. The sample table holds some 700,000 clones, of which around 89% were seen once. The top ten constitute under 0.3% of the sample. The sequencing sample was made of peripheral blood. The receptors here all came from a woman aged 18-29 years with acute or convalescent COVID-19.

The rearrangement joins TRBV7-7 to TRBJ2-2, with TRBD1 matching 9 bases. The CDR3 is 15 residues long. Per the germline V gene, CDR1 is SSHAT and CDR2 is FNYEAQ (reference sequence). With V trimmed by 5 bases and J by 5 bases, 6 bases remained unmatched. CDR3 in amino acids: CASSRTGGATGELFF. CDR3 coding DNA: TGTGCCAGCAGCAGAACAGGGGGCGCGACCGGGGAGCTGTTTTTT.

This clone was picked up a small number of times. The gene calls are TRBV6-5 and TRBJ1-1, with 10 bases that match TRBD1. The J segment lost 1 base and the V segment lost 5 bases, leaving 4 bases of the junction unmatched. Germline V CDR1 and CDR2: MNHEY, SVGAGI. The CDR3 covers 15 residues. CDR3 residues: CASSPGTGANTEAFF. CDR3 nucleotides: TGTGCCAGCAGTCCCGGGACAGGGGCGAACACTGAAGCTTTCTTT.

This chain connects TRBV23-1 to TRBJ1-2, with D unresolved. Being an ORF, TRBV23-1 has a function that is uncertain. CDR3 size: 9 residues. Between the trimmed V and J ends, which lost 7 bases and 6 bases, there was a span of 3 bases. The CDR3 nucleotides read TGCGCCAGCAATAATGGCTACACCTTC. Encoded protein: CASNNGYTF.

V and J are TRBV7-7 and TRBJ2-3, with 8 bases identical to TRBD2. The length of the CDR3 is 17 residues. The germline V gene has CDR1 SSHAT and CDR2 FNYEAQ (reference sequence). J gave up 5 bases and V 5 bases, and 15 bases lay outside the gene matches. CDR3 coding DNA: TGTGCCAGCAGCCCTTATCCCCGGGGGGGCCAATTAGATACGCAGTATTTT. Protein: CASSPYPRGGQLDTQYF. Full variable domain (outside the CDR3, taken from reference TRBV7-7 and TRBJ2-3): GAGVSQSPRYKVTKRGQDVTLRCDPISSHATLYWYQQALGQGPEFLTYFNYEAQPDKSGLPSDRFSAERPEGSISTLTIQRTEQRDSAMYRCASSPYPRGGQLDTQYFGPGTRLTVL.

The chain is built from TRBV10-2 and TRBJ1-1; 7 bases align to TRBD1. This CDR3 is 15 amino acids long. V lost 2 bases to trimming and J lost 4 bases; unmatched junction nucleotides: 7. Germline CDR1 is WSHSY and CDR2 is SAAADI. The CDR3 DNA is TGCGCCAGCAGTGAGCCCAGGGGGGTGGGCACTGAAGCTTTCTTT. This sequence encodes CASSEPRGVGTEAFF.